The 12 T cell receptor beta chains in this list originate from one sample, sequenced in a study of shared clonotypes between healthy human individuals. Some clones are missing from TCRdb's copy, which holds only in-frame ones; the method was immunoSEQ multiplex PCR. The data show 2,100,000 or so clones, approximately 96% seen once. What was sequenced was naive CD4+ T cells sorted from blood. Subset denoted: CD45RA+ positively selected. These receptor sequences come from a man aged 18 to 29 in good health.

The gene calls are TRBV20-1 and TRBJ2-7, with D possibly being TRBD1 (5 bases). Germline V lookup: CDR1 DFQATT, CDR2 SNEGSKA (reference sequence). Trimming removed 4 bases at V and 7 bases at J, with 11 bases between. CDR3 length: 11 residues. CDR3 sequence (DNA): TGCAGTGCTAACCCAGCAGGGGAGCAGTACTTC. Translating it yields CSANPAGEQYF.

In DNA, the CDR3 is TGTGCCAGCAGTAGAGGGACTAGCGGGAGTCTCCACGAGCAGTACTTC. Residues: CASSRGTSGSLHEQYF. The chain uses TRBV2 and TRBJ2-7; 14 bases match TRBD2. V shed 5 bases, J shed 5 bases, and the junction held 8 bases outside the gene matches. From germline, CDR1 is SNHLY and CDR2 FYNNEI. CDR3 length: 16 amino acids. The full variable domain, with the rest looked up from reference TRBV2 and TRBJ2-7, is EPEVTQTPSHQVTQMGQEVILRCVPISNHLYFYWYRQILGQKVEFLVSFYNNEISEKSEIFDDQFSVERPDGSNFTLKIRSTKLEDSAMYFCASSRGTSGSLHEQYFGPGTRLTVT.

The chain joins TRBV6-5 to TRBJ1-2, with TRBD1 identical over 10 bases. The V segment lost 6 bases and the J segment 4 bases; nucleotides outside the gene matches: 8. CDR3 length equals 15 residues. The germline V gene has CDR1 MNHEY and CDR2 SVGAGI. CDR3 sequence: CASSVTGGGGYGYTF. CDR3 in DNA: TGTGCCAGCAGCGTGACAGGGGGCGGCGGCTATGGCTACACCTTC.

The chain is built from TRBV6-5 and TRBJ2-2, with D possibly TRBD1 on 5 matching bases. There are 16 residues in the CDR3. Deletions cut 2 bases from V and 6 bases from J, with 16 bases between. Germline-derived CDR1 and CDR2 are MNHEY and SVGAGI. CDR3 nucleotide sequence: TGTGCCAGCAGTTACCTTATCAAGGGGTTTTCCGGGGAGCTGTTTTTT. It codes for CASSYLIKGFSGELFF.

The chain combines TRBV6-1 with TRBJ1-4; D remains ambiguous. Trimming cost V 4 bases and J 7 bases, with 13 bases left between them. Germline lookup yields CDR1 MNHNS and CDR2 SASEGT. The CDR3 length is 14 residues. The CDR3 DNA sequence: TGTGCCAGCAGTGGGACTGTTTGGGGTGAAAAACTGTTTTTT. Protein: CASSGTVWGEKLFF.

The J gene is TRBJ1-5, the V gene TRBV10-3; D might be TRBD1 (5 bases). Trimming removed 10 bases from V and 6 bases from J, with 13 bases in between. Looked up from germline, CDR1 is ENHRY and CDR2 is SYGVKD. The CDR3 spans 12 residues. The CDR3 reads CASGAGPQPQHF. CDR3 DNA sequence: TGTGCCAGCGGGGCAGGGCCTCAGCCCCAGCATTTT.

About this clone itself: In the same sample, other DNA sequences code for this CDR3. This sequence joins TRBV30 and TRBJ2-7, with 10 bases fitting TRBD1. Trimming removed 3 bases from V and 2 bases from J; junction bases left unmatched: 7. The V gene's germline CDR1 is GTSNPN and CDR2 SVGIG (reference sequence). This CDR3 comprises 15 residues. The CDR3 region has the DNA TGTGCCTGGAGCGCACCGGGACAGGGGCCCTACGAGCAGTACTTC. It codes for CAWSAPGQGPYEQYF. The full variable domain, with the rest looked up from reference TRBV30 and TRBJ2-7, is SQTIHQWPATLVQPVGSPLSLECTVEGTSNPNLYWYRQAAGRGLQLLFYSVGIGQISSEVPQNLSASRPQDRQFILSSKKLLLSDSGFYLCAWSAPGQGPYEQYFGPGTRLTVT.

V is TRBV2 and J is TRBJ1-5; D is possibly TRBD1 (6 bases). The CDR3 spans 14 residues. Per germline, CDR1 SNHLY and CDR2 FYNNEI. Trimming took 7 bases from V and 3 from J, leaving 13 bases between them. CDR3 residues: CASTMGAVNQPQHF. As DNA, the CDR3 is TGTGCCAGCACTATGGGGGCGGTCAATCAGCCCCAGCATTTT.

A remark on this clone: Other DNA variants within this sample encode the same CDR3. The rearrangement joins TRBV6-6 to TRBJ1-5; D is uncertain. Trimming took off 0 bases at V and 1 base at J, with 4 bases between the two ends. This CDR3 region has 14 residues. Germline lookup yields CDR1 MNHNY and CDR2 SVGAGI (reference sequence). For the CDR3, the DNA is TGTGCCAGCAGTTACTCGGGCAGCAATCAGCCCCAGCATTTT. Its translation: CASSYSGSNQPQHF.

The chain combines TRBV7-9 with TRBJ1-2; no definite D call. Germline V gene data show CDR1 as SEHNR and CDR2 as FQNEAQ (reference sequence). Trimming took off 0 bases at V and 4 bases at J, with 3 bases between the two ends. This CDR3 spans 12 amino acids. The CDR3 protein is CASSLAPYGYTF. CDR3 nucleotide sequence: TGTGCCAGCAGCTTAGCCCCCTATGGCTACACCTTC. Drawing the rest from reference TRBV7-9 and TRBJ1-2, the complete variable domain is DTGVSQNPRHKITKRGQNVTFRCDPISEHNRLYWYRQTLGQGPEFLTYFQNEAQLEKSRLLSDRFSAERPKGSFSTLEIQRTEQGDSAMYLCASSLAPYGYTFGSGTRLTVV.

The rearrangement joins TRBV14 to TRBJ2-3, with 10 nucleotides matching TRBD2. CDR3 length equals 16 residues. V shed 4 bases and J 6 bases; nucleotides not matched to a gene: 10. The germline V gene has CDR1 SGHDN and CDR2 FVKESK. The CDR3 DNA is TGTGCCAGCAGCCTTATAGCGGGGGGACTGTCGGATACGCAGTATTTT. It is translated as CASSLIAGGLSDTQYF.

This clone appeared once. J is TRBJ1-4 and V is TRBV2; D possibly corresponds to TRBD1 (5 bases). Deletions cut 6 bases from V and 4 bases from J, with 12 bases between. From germline, CDR1 is SNHLY and CDR2 FYNNEI. CDR3 length: 14 amino acids. CDR3 DNA sequence: TGTGCCAGCAGACCGACAGCCTTTAATGAAAAACTGTTTTTT. Encoded protein: CASRPTAFNEKLFF.